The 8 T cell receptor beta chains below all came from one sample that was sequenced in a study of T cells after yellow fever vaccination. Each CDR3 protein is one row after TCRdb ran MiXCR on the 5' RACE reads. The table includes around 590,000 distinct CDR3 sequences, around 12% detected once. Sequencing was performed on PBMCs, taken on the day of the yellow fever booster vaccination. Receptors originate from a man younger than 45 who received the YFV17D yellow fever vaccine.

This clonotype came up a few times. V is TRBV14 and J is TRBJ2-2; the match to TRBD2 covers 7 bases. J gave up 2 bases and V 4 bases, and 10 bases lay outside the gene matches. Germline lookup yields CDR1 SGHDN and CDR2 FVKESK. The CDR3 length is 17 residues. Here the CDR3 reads CASSLLRGLKNTGELFF. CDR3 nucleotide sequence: TGTGCCAGCAGCCTACTACGGGGACTAAAAAACACCGGGGAGCTGTTTTTT. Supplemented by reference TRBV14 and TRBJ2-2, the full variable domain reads EAGVTQFPSHSVIEKGQTVTLRCDPISGHDNLYWYRRVMGKEIKFLLHFVKESKQDESGMPNNRFLAERTGGTYSTLKVQPAELEDSGVYFCASSLLRGLKNTGELFFGEGSRLTVL.

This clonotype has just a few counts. The CDR3: CASSFFRADTEAFF. DNA of the CDR3: TGCGCCAGCAGCTTCTTTAGGGCGGACACTGAAGCTTTCTTT. The J gene is TRBJ1-1, the V gene TRBV5-1, with D unresolved. The CDR3 runs to 14 residues. V lost 2 bases and J lost 3, with 11 bases in between. Per germline, CDR1 SGHRS and CDR2 YFSETQ. Looking up the rest from reference TRBV5-1 and TRBJ1-1 gives the full variable domain: KAGVTQTPRYLIKTRGQQVTLSCSPISGHRSVSWYQQTPGQGLQFLFEYFSETQRNKGNFPGRFSGRQFSNSRSEMNVSTLELGDSALYLCASSFFRADTEAFFGQGTRLTVV.

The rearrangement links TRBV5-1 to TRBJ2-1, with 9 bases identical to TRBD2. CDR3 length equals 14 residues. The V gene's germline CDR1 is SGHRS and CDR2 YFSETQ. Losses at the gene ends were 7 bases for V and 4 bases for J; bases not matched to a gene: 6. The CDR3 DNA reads TGCGCCAGCCGGGCGGGAGGGGGGTACAATGAGCAGTTCTTC. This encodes CASRAGGGYNEQFF.

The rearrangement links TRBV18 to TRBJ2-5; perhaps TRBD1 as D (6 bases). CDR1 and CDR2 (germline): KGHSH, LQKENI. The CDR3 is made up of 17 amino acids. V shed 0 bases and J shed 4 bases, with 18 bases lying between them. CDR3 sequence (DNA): TGTGCCAGCTCACCACCGTCAGGGGAGTCGGGCATAGAGACCCAGTACTTC. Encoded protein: CASSPPSGESGIETQYF.

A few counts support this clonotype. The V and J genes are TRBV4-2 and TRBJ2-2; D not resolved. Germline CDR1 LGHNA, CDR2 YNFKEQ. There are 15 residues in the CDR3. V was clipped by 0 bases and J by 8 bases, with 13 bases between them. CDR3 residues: CASSQEALPTGELFF. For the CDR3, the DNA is TGTGCCAGCAGCCAAGAGGCCCTACCGACTGGGGAGCTGTTTTTT.

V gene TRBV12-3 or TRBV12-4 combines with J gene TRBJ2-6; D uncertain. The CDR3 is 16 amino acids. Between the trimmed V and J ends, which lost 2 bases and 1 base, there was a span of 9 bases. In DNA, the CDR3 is TGTGCCAGCAGTTTATTACGACCGTCTGGGGCCAACGTCCTGACTTTC. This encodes CASSLLRPSGANVLTF.

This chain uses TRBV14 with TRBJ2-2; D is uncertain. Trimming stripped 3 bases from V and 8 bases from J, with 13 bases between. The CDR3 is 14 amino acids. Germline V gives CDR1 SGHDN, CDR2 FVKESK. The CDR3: CASSQDPVPGELFF. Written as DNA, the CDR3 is TGTGCCAGCAGCCAGGATCCGGTGCCGGGGGAGCTGTTTTTT.

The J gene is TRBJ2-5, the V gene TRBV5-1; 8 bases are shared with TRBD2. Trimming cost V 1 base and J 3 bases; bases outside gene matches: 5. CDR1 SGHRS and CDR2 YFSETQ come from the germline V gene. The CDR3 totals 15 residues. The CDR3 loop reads CASSLTGTREETQYF. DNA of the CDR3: TGCGCCAGCAGCTTGACCGGGACTAGAGAAGAGACCCAGTACTTC.